The 27 T cell receptor beta chains presented below share a single source sample, sequenced in a study of T-cell memory formation after mild COVID-19. TCRdb fed the 5' RACE reads into MiXCR, producing one record per CDR3 protein. The sample has 120,000 or so distinct CDR3 sequences, roughly 15% seen once. The sequencing sample was made of PBMCs or a T cell subset sorted from them (not recorded which). All receptors derive from an adult woman who had mild COVID-19 (a few samples of this study predate the infection). Cell type and time point are not known.

V usage is TRBV27 and J usage is TRBJ1-2, with D hard to call. V was trimmed by 0 bases and J by 1 base, leaving 3 bases between them. Germline CDR1 and CDR2: MNHEY and SMNVEV (reference sequence). This CDR3 has 13 amino acids. DNA of the CDR3: TGTGCCAGCAGTTTATCGCGTAACTATGGCTACACCTTC. Its protein product is CASSLSRNYGYTF.

This sequence joins TRBV6-5 and TRBJ1-1; 8 bases map to TRBD1. V was clipped by 6 bases and J by 0 bases; unmatched bases: 6. CDR3 length: 15 amino acids. Germline assignment: CDR1 MNHEY and CDR2 SVGAGI. The CDR3 bases are TGTGCCAGCAGGAAGCGACAGGGGATGAACACTGAAGCTTTCTTT. Translating gives CASRKRQGMNTEAFF.

This clonotype appeared a few times. This chain links TRBV4-3 with TRBJ2-7; 9 bases align to TRBD2. J was trimmed by 6 bases and V by 1 base; bases with no gene match: 7. CDR3 size: 15 residues. The germline gives CDR1 LGHNA, CDR2 YSLEER. Here the CDR3 DNA reads TGCGCCAGCAGCCAAGTCAAGGCGGGAGGGACCGAGCAGTACTTC. This codes for CASSQVKAGGTEQYF.

This clonotype was seen only a few times. This rearrangement joins TRBV5-5 to TRBJ1-2, with D maybe TRBD1 (5 bases). CDR1 is SGHKS, CDR2 YYEKEE, per germline (reference sequence). The V gene lost 0 bases and the J gene lost 4 bases, with 16 bases spanning the gap. This CDR3 has 16 residues. The chain's CDR3 is CASSLATGTDGYGYTF. CDR3 in DNA: TGTGCCAGCAGCTTGGCGACCGGGACGGACGGCTATGGCTACACCTTC.

This clonotype has just a few counts. The CDR3 spells CASRDRDREGEAFF. Written as DNA, the CDR3 is TGTGCCAGCAGGGACCGGGACAGGGAGGGTGAAGCTTTCTTT. The chain is built from TRBV6-6 and TRBJ1-1; 9 nucleotides match TRBD1. The J segment lost 7 bases and the V segment lost 6 bases, leaving 9 bases of the junction unmatched. There are 14 residues in the CDR3. Germline CDR1 reads MNHNY; CDR2 reads SVGAGI (reference sequence).

The gene calls are TRBV18 and TRBJ2-3; 11 positions agree with TRBD2. The CDR3 loop spans 15 amino acids. V shed 8 bases, J shed 5 bases, and the junction held 9 bases outside the gene matches. CDR1 and CDR2 from the germline V gene are KGHSH and LQKENI. The CDR3 loop reads CASTSLAGVGDTQYF. Here the CDR3 DNA reads TGTGCCAGCACTTCACTAGCGGGAGTAGGAGATACGCAGTATTTT.

This rearrangement joins TRBV5-1 to TRBJ2-3; TRBD1 matches 7 bases. Trimming at V came to 5 bases and at J to 0 bases, leaving 9 bases not matched to a gene. The germline gives CDR1 SGHRS, CDR2 YFSETQ. The CDR3 sequence is 16 residues long. The CDR3 loop reads CASSRRRDSSTDTQYF. Written as DNA, the CDR3 is TGCGCCAGCAGTCGGAGACGGGACAGCAGCACAGATACGCAGTATTTT.

The sample holds a few counts of this clonotype. This chain joins TRBV7-2 and TRBJ1-2, with D unresolved. Germline V lookup: CDR1 SGHTA, CDR2 FQGNSA. Trimming removed 6 bases at V and 4 bases at J, with 18 bases between. This CDR3 is 15 amino acids long. CDR3 amino acids: CASRNADGALYGYTF. As DNA, the CDR3 is TGTGCCAGCAGAAACGCGGACGGAGCCCTCTATGGCTACACCTTC.

This clonotype was found a few times. V gene TRBV20-1 combines with J gene TRBJ1-1, with D tentatively TRBD1 (5 bases). Trimming took 7 bases from V and 0 from J, leaving 12 bases between them. The CDR3 contains 13 residues. Germline V gene data show CDR1 as DFQATT and CDR2 as SNEGSKA (reference sequence). CDR3 bases: TGCAGTGGGACACCTCACATGAACACTGAAGCTTTCTTT. Protein sequence: CSGTPHMNTEAFF.

The chain has TRBV2 and TRBJ1-4, with 9 bases identical to TRBD1. Looked up from germline, CDR1 is SNHLY and CDR2 is FYNNEI. This CDR3 has 19 amino acids. V was clipped by 2 bases and J by 3 bases; unmatched bases: 13. The CDR3 coding sequence is TGTGCCAGCAGTGAATTTGTTTGGGACAGGGAGTCGGCTAATGAAAAACTGTTTTTT. Encoded protein: CASSEFVWDRESANEKLFF.

This clonotype was counted only a few times. The V gene is TRBV7-2, the J gene TRBJ2-5; 8 bases are a match to TRBD2. V was clipped by 5 bases and J by 5 bases; unmatched bases: 13. This CDR3 spans 16 amino acids. The V gene's germline CDR1 is SGHTA and CDR2 FQGNSA. The CDR3 nucleotides read TGTGCCAGCAGCCCTCGGGAGCGGGAGCCCCAGGAGACCCAGTACTTC. Translating it yields CASSPREREPQETQYF.

The chain links TRBV18 to TRBJ2-2, with D tentatively TRBD1 (6 bases). The CDR3 contains 17 residues. V lost 3 bases, J lost 0 bases, and 14 bases lay in between. Germline assignment: CDR1 KGHSH and CDR2 LQKENI. The CDR3 nucleotides read TGTGCCAGCTCACCGTTGGCCGGGACAACGAACACCGGGGAGCTGTTTTTT. Protein sequence: CASSPLAGTTNTGELFF.

The V and J genes are TRBV29-1 and TRBJ2-1; the match to TRBD2 covers 7 bases. CDR3 length equals 11 residues. Unmatched junction bases numbered 5, after V lost 6 bases and J lost 9 bases. Germline assignment: CDR1 SQVTM and CDR2 ANQGSEA. CDR3 in amino acids: CSVLTSSEQFF. The CDR3 nucleotides are TGCAGCGTCCTGACTAGCTCTGAGCAGTTCTTC.

The chain uses TRBV3-1 and TRBJ1-2, with TRBD1 identical over 7 bases. Losses at the gene ends were 4 bases for V and 3 bases for J; bases not matched to a gene: 5. Germline CDR1 LGHDT, CDR2 YNNKEL (reference sequence). This CDR3 has 14 amino acids. The CDR3 loop reads CASSPGTEDYGYTF. In nucleotides, the CDR3 is TGTGCCAGCAGCCCCGGGACAGAGGACTATGGCTACACCTTC.

This chain links TRBV12-3 or TRBV12-4 with TRBJ2-1; TRBD2 matches at 7 bases. The CDR3 runs 16 residues. Trimming cost V 6 bases and J 12 bases; bases outside gene matches: 20. CDR3 region: CASSPSYLAANQGQFF. The CDR3 nucleotides read TGTGCCAGCAGCCCCTCGTATCTAGCGGCTAACCAAGGGCAGTTCTTC.

This sequence joins TRBV4-2 and TRBJ2-7, with 10 positions matching TRBD1. Germline V lookup: CDR1 LGHNA, CDR2 YNFKEQ. V was pared by 4 bases and J by 0 bases, with 3 bases of the junction left unmatched. This CDR3 comprises 15 residues. The CDR3 region is CASSPWTGGSYEQYF. CDR3 DNA sequence: TGTGCCAGCAGCCCCTGGACAGGGGGCTCCTACGAGCAGTACTTC.

V gene TRBV5-1 combines with J gene TRBJ1-1; 8 bases agree with TRBD1. The CDR3 has 14 amino acids. Unmatched junction bases numbered 6, after V lost 2 bases and J lost 6 bases. Germline CDR1 reads SGHRS; CDR2 reads YFSETQ. The CDR3 here is CASSFRGRGSEAFF. The DNA for the CDR3 is TGCGCCAGCAGCTTCAGGGGGCGCGGGTCTGAAGCTTTCTTT.

CDR3 bases: TGTGCCAGCAGCTTAAGTGGTAACGCCTACGAGCAGTACTTC. Encoded protein: CASSLSGNAYEQYF. V and J are TRBV11-1 and TRBJ2-7; D gene unclear. Germline assignment: CDR1 SGHAT and CDR2 FQDESV (reference sequence). Trimming cost V 2 bases and J 2 bases, with 10 bases left between them. The CDR3 contains 14 residues.

This clonotype was detected only a few times. The chain couples TRBV24-1 to TRBJ1-2; the D gene is possibly TRBD1 (5 bases). Germline CDR1 KGHDR, CDR2 SFDVKD. The CDR3 loop spans 13 amino acids. V lost 3 bases and J 2 bases, leaving 6 bases between the germline ends. CDR3 DNA sequence: TGTGCCACCAGTGATGGGGGGAACTATGGCTACACCTTC. Protein sequence: CATSDGGNYGYTF.

This clonotype came up a few times. The CDR3: CSARPGQTIQETQYF. CDR3 nucleotide sequence: TGCAGTGCCCGTCCCGGACAGACTATTCAAGAGACCCAGTACTTC. The chain uses TRBV20-1 and TRBJ2-5, with TRBD1 as a possible D gene (6 bases). The length of the CDR3 is 15 residues. V was trimmed by 6 bases and J by 2 bases, leaving 19 bases between them. From germline, CDR1 is DFQATT and CDR2 SNEGSKA (reference sequence).

The chain links TRBV29-1 to TRBJ2-5; D might be TRBD1 or TRBD2, each matching 5 bases. Looked up from germline, CDR1 is SQVTM and CDR2 is ANQGSEA. V lost 0 bases and J lost 0, with 14 bases in between. The CDR3 spans 16 residues. CDR3 sequence: CSVEDPAGANQETQYF. As DNA, the CDR3 is TGCAGCGTTGAAGACCCAGCCGGGGCGAACCAAGAGACCCAGTACTTC.

This clonotype showed up just a few times. The chain uses TRBV7-3 and TRBJ2-5, with D perhaps assigned TRBD1 or TRBD2 (5 bases each). Germline V gene lookup returns CDR1 SGHTA and CDR2 FQGTGA. This CDR3 region has 14 residues. V was pared by 5 bases and J by 5 bases, with 15 bases between. The CDR3 here is CASSPVGVGETQYF. CDR3 DNA: TGTGCCAGCAGCCCAGTGGGGGTAGGGGAGACCCAGTACTTC.

In its sample, this clonotype was seen a few times. V usage is TRBV12-3 or TRBV12-4 and J usage is TRBJ2-3, with TRBD1 matching 10 bases. V dropped 5 bases and J dropped 5; count of bases not matched to a gene: 7. This CDR3 has 15 amino acids. The CDR3 sequence is CASSLRDRGGDTQYF. The CDR3 DNA follows: TGTGCCAGCAGTCTCCGGGACAGGGGAGGAGATACGCAGTATTTT.

This clonotype has just a few counts. The chain joins TRBV12-3 or TRBV12-4 to TRBJ2-4, with 9 bases identical to TRBD2. CDR3 length: 14 amino acids. The V and J ends lost 5 bases and 9 bases, in that order; junction bases with no gene match: 8. CDR3: CASSQSGRTGIQYF. The CDR3 DNA reads TGTGCCAGCAGTCAAAGCGGGAGGACAGGCATTCAGTACTTC.

The gene calls are TRBV10-3 and TRBJ2-7; D is possibly TRBD1 (5 bases). The CDR3 extends over 13 amino acids. The V end lost 2 bases, the J end lost 6 bases, and 11 bases lay between the germline ends. CDR1 and CDR2 (germline): ENHRY, SYGVKD. The CDR3 here is CAISEDSKPEQYF. CDR3 DNA: TGTGCCATCAGTGAGGACAGCAAACCCGAGCAGTACTTC.

This clonotype was seen more than once but under ten times. This chain links TRBV6-6 with TRBJ1-1; D gene unclear. There are 13 residues in the CDR3. V gave up 6 bases and J gave up 4 bases, with 12 bases separating them. Germline CDR1 and CDR2: MNHNY and SVGAGI (reference sequence). Here the CDR3 reads CASSSLAGTEAFF. CDR3 nucleotide sequence: TGTGCCAGCAGCTCACTTGCGGGCACTGAAGCTTTCTTT.

This clonotype was counted between two and nine times. The V and J genes are TRBV2 and TRBJ1-4; 12 bases agree with TRBD1. J gave up 3 bases and V 6 bases, and 2 bases lay outside the gene matches. The germline gives CDR1 SNHLY, CDR2 FYNNEI. The CDR3 covers 15 residues. This chain's CDR3 is CASRRDRGPNEKLFF. The DNA of the CDR3 is TGTGCCAGCAGGAGGGACAGGGGGCCTAATGAAAAACTGTTTTTT.